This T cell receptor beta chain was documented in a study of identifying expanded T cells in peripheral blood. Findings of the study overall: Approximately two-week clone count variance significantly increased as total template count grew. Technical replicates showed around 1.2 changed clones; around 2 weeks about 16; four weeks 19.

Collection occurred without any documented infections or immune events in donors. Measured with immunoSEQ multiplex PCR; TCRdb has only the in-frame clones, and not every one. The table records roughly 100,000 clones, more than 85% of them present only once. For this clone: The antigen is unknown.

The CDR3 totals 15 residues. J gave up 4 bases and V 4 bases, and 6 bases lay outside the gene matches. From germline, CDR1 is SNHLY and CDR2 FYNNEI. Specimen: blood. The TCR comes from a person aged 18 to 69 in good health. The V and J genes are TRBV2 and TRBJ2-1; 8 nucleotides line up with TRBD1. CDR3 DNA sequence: TGTGCCAGCAGTGGGGGGACAGGAGCTTACAATGAGCAGTTCTTC. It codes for CASSGGTGAYNEQFF.